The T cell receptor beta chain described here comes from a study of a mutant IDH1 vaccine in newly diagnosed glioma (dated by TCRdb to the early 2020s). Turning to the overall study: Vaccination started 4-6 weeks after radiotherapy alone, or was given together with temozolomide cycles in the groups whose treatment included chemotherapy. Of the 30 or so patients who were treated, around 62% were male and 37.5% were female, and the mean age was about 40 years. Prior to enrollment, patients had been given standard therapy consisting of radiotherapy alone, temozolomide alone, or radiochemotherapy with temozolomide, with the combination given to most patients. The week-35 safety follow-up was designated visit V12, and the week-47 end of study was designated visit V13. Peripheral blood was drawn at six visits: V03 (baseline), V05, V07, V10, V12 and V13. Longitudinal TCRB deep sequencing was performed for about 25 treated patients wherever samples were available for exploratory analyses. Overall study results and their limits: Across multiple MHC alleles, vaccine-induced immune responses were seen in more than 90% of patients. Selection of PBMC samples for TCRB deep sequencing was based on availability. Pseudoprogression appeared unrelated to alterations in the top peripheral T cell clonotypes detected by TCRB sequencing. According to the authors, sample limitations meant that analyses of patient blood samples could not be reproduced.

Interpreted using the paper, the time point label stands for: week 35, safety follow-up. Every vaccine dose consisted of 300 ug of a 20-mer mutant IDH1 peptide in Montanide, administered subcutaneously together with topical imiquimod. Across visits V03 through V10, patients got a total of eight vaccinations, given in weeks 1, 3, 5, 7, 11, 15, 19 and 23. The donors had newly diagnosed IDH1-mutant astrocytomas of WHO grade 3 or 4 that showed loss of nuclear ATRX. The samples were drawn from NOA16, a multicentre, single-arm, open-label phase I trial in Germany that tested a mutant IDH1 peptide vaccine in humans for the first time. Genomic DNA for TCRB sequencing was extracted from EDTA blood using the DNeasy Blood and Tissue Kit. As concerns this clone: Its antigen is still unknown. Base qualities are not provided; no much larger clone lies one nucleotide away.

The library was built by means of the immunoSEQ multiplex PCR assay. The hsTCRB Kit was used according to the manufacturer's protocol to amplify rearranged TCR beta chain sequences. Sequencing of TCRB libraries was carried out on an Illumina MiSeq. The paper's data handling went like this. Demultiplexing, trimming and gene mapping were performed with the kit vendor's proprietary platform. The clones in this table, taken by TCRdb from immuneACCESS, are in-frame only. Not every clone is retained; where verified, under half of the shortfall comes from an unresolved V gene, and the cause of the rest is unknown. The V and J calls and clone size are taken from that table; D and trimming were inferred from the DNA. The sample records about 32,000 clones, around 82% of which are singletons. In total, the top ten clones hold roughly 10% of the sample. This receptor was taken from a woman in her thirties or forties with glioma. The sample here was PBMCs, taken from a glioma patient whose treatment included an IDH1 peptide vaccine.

In nucleotide form, the sequence is TGTGCCAGCAGCCGCACGACAGGGCGGAATTCACCCCTCCACTTT. This is translated as CASSRTTGRNSPLHF. The chain employs TRBV14 and TRBJ1-6, and TRBD1 aligns with 7 junction nucleotides. From the cysteine up to the phenylalanine, the CDR3 has a length of 15 residues. The DNA shown is the 45-base CDR3, in frame from base 1. CDR1 is given as SGHDN and CDR2 as FVKESK, both from the germline V gene. The germline V end is reduced by 4 bases and the J end by 7 bases; junction bases left unmatched: 7.